Here is one TCR beta chain with its context. Clones were sequenced by immunoSEQ multiplex PCR, and TCRdb holds only the in-frame ones, with some missing. The sample shows about 2 million clones, about 95% of them seen only once. These data originate in a study of shared clonotypes between healthy human individuals. V was cut by 9 bases and J by 5 bases, with 16 bases left in between. CDR3 size: 13 residues. The germline gives CDR1 LNHDA, CDR2 SQIVND (reference sequence). The V call is TRBV19, the J call TRBJ2-5, with a possible D match to TRBD2 (7 bases). The specimen sequenced was naive CD4+ T cells sorted from blood. Subset denoted: CD45RA+ positively selected. The receptor was isolated from a young man in good health. CDR3 in amino acids: CASRGAPLETQYF. The DNA for the CDR3 is TGTGCCAGCCGGGGGGCCCCCTTGGAGACCCAGTACTTC.